Shown below are 12 T cell receptor beta chains from a single sample sequenced in a study of monozygotic twins with inflammatory bowel disease. TCRdb reanalyzed the 5' RACE reads, giving one entry per CDR3 protein sequence and no DNA. This sample's table has around 380,000 distinct CDR3 sequences. The sample was blood. Receptors were obtained from a human donor with ulcerative colitis or Crohn's disease, or a healthy co-twin of an affected twin (not recorded which).

The chain is built from TRBV29-1 and TRBJ2-1. CDR1 and CDR2 from the germline V gene are SQVTM and ANQGSEA. The CDR3 has 15 residues. CDR3 loop: CSVEKREQSYNEQFF.

This chain connects TRBV24-1 to TRBJ2-1; absent DNA, TCRdb's TRBD2 call cannot be checked. Germline lookup yields CDR1 KGHDR and CDR2 SFDVKD. The CDR3 totals 16 residues. The CDR3 is CATSDPTSGSDNEQFF.

The V and J genes are TRBV20-1 and TRBJ1-2. Germline-derived CDR1 and CDR2 are DFQATT and SNEGSKA (reference sequence). This CDR3 region has 14 residues. The CDR3 loop reads CSAITSVGHYGYTF.

The rearrangement joins TRBV29-1 to TRBJ1-4; TCRdb gives TRBD1 as the D gene, but with no DNA this cannot be confirmed. CDR1 is SQVTM, CDR2 ANQGSEA, per germline. This CDR3 contains 13 residues. This CDR3 is CSAQGGAWEKLFF.

J is TRBJ1-4 and V is TRBV11-2; the D gene TCRdb calls, TRBD1, cannot be checked with no DNA. The CDR3 is 16 residues long. The V gene's germline CDR1 is SGHAT and CDR2 FQNNGV. This CDR3 is CASSSQGALPNEKLFF.

The V call is TRBV20-1, the J call TRBJ2-5; checking the TCRdb D call of TRBD2 is not possible without DNA. CDR3 size: 13 residues. The germline V gene encodes CDR1 DFQATT and CDR2 SNEGSKA (reference sequence). The CDR3 loop reads CSVGLAGKETQYF.

The chain recombines TRBV7-2 with TRBJ1-4. CDR1 is SGHTA, CDR2 FQGNSA, per germline. The CDR3 runs 14 residues. The CDR3 sequence is CASSLAGPEEKLFF.

The chain combines TRBV5-5 with TRBJ1-6; TCRdb outputs TRBD1, but without DNA this stays unchecked. Germline V gene data show CDR1 as SGHKS and CDR2 as YYEKEE (reference sequence). The CDR3 runs 16 residues. CDR3 sequence: CASSLSGGQGFSPLHF.

The chain is built from TRBV29-1 and TRBJ1-1; lacking DNA, the TRBD1 call made by TCRdb goes unchecked. There are 13 residues in the CDR3. Germline V gene data show CDR1 as SQVTM and CDR2 as ANQGSEA. Here the CDR3 reads CSAGQGASTEAFF.

V usage is TRBV7-9 and J usage is TRBJ1-1; as DNA is missing, the TRBD1 call by TCRdb cannot be tested. The CDR3 spans 14 residues. Per the germline V gene, CDR1 is SEHNR and CDR2 is FQNEAQ (reference sequence). The CDR3 loop reads CASSLDRTLTEAFF. The variable domain in full, with the rest retrieved from reference TRBV7-9 and TRBJ1-1, is DTGVSQNPRHKITKRGQNVTFRCDPISEHNRLYWYRQTLGQGPEFLTYFQNEAQLEKSRLLSDRFSAERPKGSFSTLEIQRTEQGDSAMYLCASSLDRTLTEAFFGQGTRLTVV.

The rearrangement uses TRBV6-5 and TRBJ1-2; TCRdb designates TRBD1, a call that cannot be tested without DNA. Germline V gene lookup returns CDR1 MNHEY and CDR2 SVGAGI. The CDR3 runs to 13 residues. The CDR3 reads CASTSRQHRGYTF.

The chain combines TRBV15 with TRBJ2-5; TCRdb outputs TRBD1, but without DNA this stays unchecked. Germline CDR1 and CDR2: LNHNV and YYDKDF (reference sequence). There are 16 residues in the CDR3. The CDR3 protein is CATSSANGQGGGAQYF.